This is a list of T cell receptor beta chains from one sample in a study of blood T cell repertoires in COVID-19. Data came from immunoSEQ multiplex PCR; TCRdb stores just in-frame clones and leaves some out. The repertoire holds 650,000 to 800,000 clones, with over 80% as singletons. The source material was peripheral blood. These receptors were taken from a woman between 18 and 29 years old with acute or convalescent COVID-19. The CDR3 runs from the conserved cysteine through the conserved F or W. D genes are given only for firm matches. Clone size is shown for a subset of rows, as once, few, many or a class of expanded clone.

clone_size | d_call | j_call | v_call | cdr3_nt | cdr3_aa
. | . | TRBJ2-7 | TRBV5-1 | TGCGCCAGCAGCTTGGTCGGGGACAAGAATTATGAGCAGTACTTC | CASSLVGDKNYEQYF
. | . | TRBJ1-1 | TRBV14 | TGTGCCAGCAGCCAAGCCCCGAGCGGGAGGGTTTGGAACACTGAAGCTTTCTTT | CASSQAPSGRVWNTEAFF
. | . | TRBJ1-1 | TRBV29-1 | TGCAGCGTTGGAGGGGGGGCAACTGAAGCTTTCTTT | CSVGGGATEAFF
. | . | TRBJ1-5 | TRBV28 | TGTGCCAGCAGTACTCAATCGGGTATCGGCAATCAGCCCCAGCATTTT | CASSTQSGIGNQPQHF
. | TRBD1 | TRBJ1-5 | TRBV30 | TGTGCCTGGGACAGGGGACGCAATCAGCCCCAGCATTTT | CAWDRGRNQPQHF
. | . | TRBJ1-6 | TRBV6-1 | TGTGCCAGCAGTGCCGCATACAGGGTCGGGAATTCACCCCTCCACTTT | CASSAAYRVGNSPLHF
. | TRBD1 | TRBJ1-4 | TRBV5-1 | TGCGCCAGCAGCTTGGCCCCAGGACAGGGAGGACCTGAAAAACTGTTTTTT | CASSLAPGQGGPEKLFF
. | TRBD1 | TRBJ1-1 | TRBV5-4 | TGTGCCAGCCGACAGGGAAAGGTGAACACTGAAGCTTTCTTT | CASRQGKVNTEAFF
. | . | TRBJ2-1 | TRBV12-5 | TGTGCTAGTGGTTTGGCCCCCGGGACTCAGCTCTACAATGAGCAGTTCTTC | CASGLAPGTQLYNEQFF
. | TRBD2 | TRBJ2-7 | TRBV2 | TGTGCCATCGGCTCTCTAGCGGGTTACGAGCAGTACTTC | CAIGSLAGYEQYF
once | . | TRBJ1-2 | TRBV6-5 | TGTGCCAGTCCCCATCCCGGGTCTTGGGGCTACACCTTC | CASPHPGSWGYTF
. | TRBD2 | TRBJ2-7 | TRBV4-2 | TGTGCCAGCAGCCAAGGGGGGGGTTACGAGCAGTACTTC | CASSQGGGYEQYF
. | TRBD1 | TRBJ2-5 | TRBV13 | TGTGCCAGCAGCCCGGACAGGAAAGGCCCCGAAGAGACCCAGTACTTC | CASSPDRKGPEETQYF
. | . | TRBJ1-6 | TRBV5-6 | TGTGCCAGCAGTCGGAGGATGGGGAGAGGTTCACCCCTCCACTTT | CASSRRMGRGSPLHF
. | TRBD1 | TRBJ1-1 | TRBV23-1 | TGCGCCAGCAGTCAATGGCAACAGGGGTCCCTTTACTATAACACTGAAGCTTTCTTT | CASSQWQQGSLYYNTEAFF
. | . | TRBJ1-4 | TRBV21-1 | TGTGCCAGCAGCCCAATAAGGGACATCCCTATTCCAACTAATGAAAAACTGTTTTTT | CASSPIRDIPIPTNEKLFF
. | . | TRBJ1-1 | TRBV3-1/TRBV3-2 | TGTGCCAGCAGCCAAGTTCTTGGGGAGAGGGCTTTCTTT | CASSQVLGERAFF
. | . | TRBJ2-1 | TRBV27 | TGTGCCAGCAGTTTCCGCGCGGGGTCCCCTTTTTACAATGAGCAGTTCTTC | CASSFRAGSPFYNEQFF
. | . | TRBJ1-2 | TRBV6-5 | TGTGCCAGCAGTCCAGCGGGAGTCTATGGCTACACCTTC | CASSPAGVYGYTF
. | . | TRBJ1-3 | TRBV7-2 | TGTGCCAGCAGCTTACTTGGGAGACCCAATGGAAACACCATATATTTT | CASSLLGRPNGNTIYF
. | TRBD1 | TRBJ1-2 | TRBV7-3 | TGTGCCAGCAGCTCGGACAGGGGGAGCGGCTACACCTTC | CASSSDRGSGYTF
. | TRBD1 | TRBJ2-1 | TRBV30 | TGTGCCTGGATGAGGGACAGGGTCTACAATGAGCAGTTCTTC | CAWMRDRVYNEQFF
. | . | TRBJ1-4 | TRBV7-9 | TGTGCCAGCAGCTTAAGGGAGCTTGAAAAACTGTTTTTT | CASSLRELEKLFF
. | . | TRBJ1-6 | TRBV3-1/TRBV3-2 | TGTGCCAGCAGCCGTTTTCTCACAGGGATTATTCATTCACCCCTCCACTTT | CASSRFLTGIIHSPLHF
. | TRBD1 | TRBJ2-1 | TRBV6-2/TRBV6-3 | TGTGCCAGCAGTGCGTACAGGGGATATGGCAATGAGCAGTTCTTC | CASSAYRGYGNEQFF
. | . | TRBJ1-6 | TRBV19 | TGTGCCAGTAGTATCCGTTCGAGGGTTAATTCACCCCTCCACTTT | CASSIRSRVNSPLHF
. | . | TRBJ1-4 | TRBV4-2 | TGTGCCAGCAGCCCGTACAGGGATGGAGAAAAACTGTTTTTT | CASSPYRDGEKLFF
. | . | TRBJ1-5 | TRBV6-5 | TGTGCCAGCAGCGGTGCAGGGTCACCGCCCCAGCATTTT | CASSGAGSPPQHF
. | . | TRBJ1-1 | TRBV6-6 | TGTGCCAGCAGTTACGGGCCGAACACTGAAGCTTTCTTT | CASSYGPNTEAFF
. | TRBD1 | TRBJ2-7 | TRBV6-4 | TGTGCCAGCACTCACAGGACAGGGCGCTCCTACGAGCAGTACTTC | CASTHRTGRSYEQYF
. | TRBD2 | TRBJ2-5 | TRBV7-7 | TGTGCCAGCAGCCCTAGCGGGGACCAAGAGACCCAGTACTTC | CASSPSGDQETQYF
. | TRBD1 | TRBJ1-1 | TRBV6-1 | TGTGCCAGCAGTGATACAGGGGGGCGGAACACTGAAGCTTTCTTT | CASSDTGGRNTEAFF
. | TRBD1 | TRBJ2-7 | TRBV14 | TGTGCCAGCAGCCATTCCACCGGGACAGGTCACGAGCAGTACTTC | CASSHSTGTGHEQYF
. | TRBD1 | TRBJ1-2 | TRBV23-1 | TGCGCCAGCAGTCCCACCCGGGACAGGGGGCATGGCTACACCTTC | CASSPTRDRGHGYTF
. | TRBD1 | TRBJ1-5 | TRBV7-8 | TGTGCCAGCAGCTTAGCTACAGGGGCCAGCCGGCCCCAGCATTTT | CASSLATGASRPQHF